This T cell receptor beta chain emerged from a study of cytomegalovirus exposure and HLA in healthy donors. About this clone itself: Its cognate antigen is unknown.

Study-level points and caveats: Under in vitro conditions, three CMV-associated chains were confirmed as specific for CMV antigens. Apparent HLA restriction characterized most CMV-associated TCR beta chains in a later analysis. Cytomegalovirus-associated status was assigned to about 150 TCR beta chains.

The PCR had 60 Vbeta and 13 Jbeta primers. The table came from immunoSEQ multiplex PCR; TCRdb's copy has only in-frame clones and leaves some out. The data contain about 150,000 clones, more than 75% of them singletons. J was trimmed by 4 bases and V by 0 bases; bases with no gene match: 5. Germline CDR1 LGHNA, CDR2 YNFKEQ. The CDR3 covers 16 residues. The sequence derives from a woman in her thirties or forties in good health and CMV-seronegative. Sequenced material: PBMCs. The chain couples TRBV4-2 to TRBJ2-7, with 11 bases fitting TRBD1. The CDR3 nucleotides are TGTGCCAGCAGCCAAGACCGGGACAGGGGGTGGTACGAGCAGTACTTC. As protein: CASSQDRDRGWYEQYF.